This is a list of T cell receptor beta chains from one sample in a study of cytomegalovirus exposure and HLA in healthy donors. Using immunoSEQ multiplex PCR, the repertoire was profiled, and TCRdb retains in-frame clones only, with some absent. The table lists more than 75,000 clones, 74% of them singletons. The sequencing input was PBMCs. Receptors were obtained from a man aged 35 to 55 in good health and CMV-seropositive. Each CDR3 is given without its conserved first and last residue.

v_call: TRBV18; cdr3_aa: ASSEGGGNSPLH
v_call: TRBV5-1; cdr3_aa: ASSLGGSGPEETQY
v_call: TRBV7-8; cdr3_aa: ASSQRKGGAYEQY
v_call: TRBV29-1; cdr3_aa: SVEDTDRGLTGELF
v_call: TRBV6-1; cdr3_aa: ASNGHPNTEAF
v_call: TRBV27; cdr3_aa: ASSFVTGGTSYNEQF
v_call: TRBV7-3; cdr3_aa: ASSLGGLGEQETQY
v_call: TRBV30; cdr3_aa: AWSQEGYTGEQF
v_call: TRBV6-5; cdr3_aa: ASSFGQGTEPQH
v_call: TRBV10-3; cdr3_aa: AIGTGKEETQY
v_call: TRBV19; cdr3_aa: ASSSQGRDNYGYT
v_call: TRBV27; cdr3_aa: ASSLKVPGGYGGYT
v_call: TRBV6-5; cdr3_aa: ASSTRQATNEKLF
v_call: TRBV5-6; cdr3_aa: ASSLRTGGKTYEQY
v_call: TRBV7-3; cdr3_aa: ASRPPGNEQF
v_call: TRBV29-1; cdr3_aa: SVARDYEQY
v_call: TRBV28; cdr3_aa: ASTGRVRPREQY
v_call: TRBV27; cdr3_aa: ASSLHSGSTDTQY
v_call: TRBV2; cdr3_aa: ASNLDRDDYEQF
v_call: TRBV11-2; cdr3_aa: ASSLGAGPGGYT
v_call: TRBV7-2; cdr3_aa: ASSPSGRAKDEQF
v_call: TRBV27; cdr3_aa: ASSRVGREDEQF
v_call: TRBV18; cdr3_aa: ASSPLAGQSDTQY
v_call: TRBV6-4; cdr3_aa: ASSEEGAGADTQY
v_call: TRBV30; cdr3_aa: AWSAGGALSSGNTIY
v_call: TRBV4-1; cdr3_aa: ASSQGQGGRWPQH
v_call: TRBV18; cdr3_aa: ASSPKEETQY
v_call: TRBV5-1; cdr3_aa: ASSLAPGSNQPQH
v_call: TRBV7-9; cdr3_aa: ASSPGTGVKNEQF
v_call: TRBV5-1; cdr3_aa: ASSRDDSSYNSPLH
v_call: TRBV27; cdr3_aa: ASRFTGEYGYT
v_call: TRBV7-2; cdr3_aa: ASSLDGGRIQY
v_call: TRBV2; cdr3_aa: ASREGQGIYGYT
v_call: TRBV7-9; cdr3_aa: ASSLSGGATGELF
v_call: TRBV18; cdr3_aa: ASSPPLEQGKPNEQF
v_call: TRBV29-1; cdr3_aa: SVAGTGMNIQY
v_call: TRBV5-6; cdr3_aa: ASSLGGGSNQPQH
v_call: TRBV15; cdr3_aa: ATSRDSRDFMNTEAF
v_call: TRBV5-6; cdr3_aa: ASSDRVREVDTIY
v_call: TRBV7-8; cdr3_aa: ASNRLAGGSYNEQF
v_call: TRBV2; cdr3_aa: ASSIFAGGNTGELF
v_call: TRBV18; cdr3_aa: ASSPNGRANEQY
v_call: TRBV5-1; cdr3_aa: ASSGTGTRFEQY
v_call: TRBV6-1; cdr3_aa: ASTGGGRRDEQY
v_call: TRBV19; cdr3_aa: ASSIQGAEAF
v_call: TRBV7-6; cdr3_aa: ASSVRQGDTEAF
v_call: TRBV7-9; cdr3_aa: ASSLGGANTGELF
v_call: TRBV11-3; cdr3_aa: ASSLDPNRTANEKLF
v_call: TRBV7-8; cdr3_aa: ASSLALRDTETQY
v_call: TRBV4-2; cdr3_aa: ASSQTPAGQETQY
v_call: TRBV4-2; cdr3_aa: ASSHPGQGWYEQY
v_call: TRBV28; cdr3_aa: ASSLPQGYGYT
v_call: TRBV19; cdr3_aa: ASRLSGGRVSNQPQH
v_call: TRBV6-5; cdr3_aa: ASSSRAVGTDTQY
v_call: TRBV5-1; cdr3_aa: ASSVVRNEQF
v_call: TRBV7-8; cdr3_aa: ASSFSGGYQETQY
v_call: TRBV27; cdr3_aa: ASWTGGLNEQF